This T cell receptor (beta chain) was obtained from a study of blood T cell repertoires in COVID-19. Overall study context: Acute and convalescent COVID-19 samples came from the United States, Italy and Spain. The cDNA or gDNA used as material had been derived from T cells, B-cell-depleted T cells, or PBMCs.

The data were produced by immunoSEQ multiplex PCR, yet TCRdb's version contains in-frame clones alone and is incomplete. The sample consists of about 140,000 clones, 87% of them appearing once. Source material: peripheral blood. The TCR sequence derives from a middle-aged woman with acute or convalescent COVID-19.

The CDR3 DNA sequence: TGTGCCAGCAGCCAACAGGGGGCTCAGCCCCAGCATTTT. This codes for CASSQQGAQPQHF. This rearrangement joins TRBV16 to TRBJ1-5; 8 positions agree with TRBD1. Germline CDR1 reads KGHSY; CDR2 reads FQNENV. The CDR3 runs to 13 residues. J was trimmed by 6 bases and V by 2 bases; bases with no gene match: 0.